The rows below give T cell receptor beta chains drawn from one sample of a study of OX40 agonist ivuxolimab in advanced cancers. TCRdb's table, derived via immunoSEQ multiplex PCR, lists solely in-frame clones and lacks some. The sample comprises 78,000 or so clones, about 85% of which are singletons, and 15% to 20% rests with the top ten. Sequencing used CD4+ or CD8+ T cells sorted from blood, obtained in a trial of the OX40 agonist ivuxolimab. These receptor sequences come from an adult with an advanced solid tumor such as melanoma, head and neck, liver or kidney cancer. Each CDR3 is given with its conserved first and last residue. D genes are given only for firm matches. Size values are once, few and many counts, or a class for expanded clones, and some rows have none.

size: NA
J: TRBJ1-1
length: 13
V: TRBV7-7
D: NA
DNA: TGTGCTAGCAGCTTAGACCCAAACACTGAAGCTTTCTTT
CDR3: CASSLDPNTEAFF

size: NA
J: TRBJ1-1
length: 15
V: TRBV28
D: TRBD1
DNA: TGTGCCAGCAGTGCCCGACAGGGAAAGAACACTGAAGCTTTCTTT
CDR3: CASSARQGKNTEAFF

size: NA
J: TRBJ2-7
length: 15
V: TRBV14
D: NA
DNA: TGTGCCAGCAGCCAAGGGGACGGGAGCCCGGGGGAGCAGTACTTC
CDR3: CASSQGDGSPGEQYF

size: NA
J: TRBJ1-5
length: 14
V: TRBV6-1
D: NA
DNA: TGTGCCAGCAGTGAAGCAAGGGTTAGTCAGCCCCAGCATTTT
CDR3: CASSEARVSQPQHF

size: NA
J: TRBJ1-2
length: 13
V: TRBV15
D: NA
DNA: TGTGCCACCAGCCCGTCACCTAACTATGGCTACACCTTC
CDR3: CATSPSPNYGYTF

size: NA
J: TRBJ2-5
length: 14
V: TRBV18
D: TRBD1
DNA: TGTGCCAGCTCACCGGGACAGGGGGGAGAGACCCAGTACTTC
CDR3: CASSPGQGGETQYF

size: NA
J: TRBJ1-1
length: 12
V: TRBV28
D: NA
DNA: TGTGCCAGCAGTCAGGGGTTCACTGAAGCTTTCTTT
CDR3: CASSQGFTEAFF

size: once
J: TRBJ1-2
length: 14
V: TRBV21-1
D: NA
DNA: TGTGCCAGCAGCAAATCCCGGACAGATTATGGCTACACCTTC
CDR3: CASSKSRTDYGYTF

size: NA
J: TRBJ1-2
length: 13
V: TRBV6-1
D: TRBD1
DNA: TGTGCCAGCAATAAGGGACAGGCGTATGGCTACACCTTC
CDR3: CASNKGQAYGYTF

size: NA
J: TRBJ2-1
length: 14
V: TRBV19
D: NA
DNA: TGTGCCAGTAGTGGACGGAGCTCCTACAATGAGCAGTTCTTC
CDR3: CASSGRSSYNEQFF

size: NA
J: TRBJ1-6
length: 14
V: TRBV6-5
D: TRBD1
DNA: TGTGCCAGCAGAGCCACAGGGGATAATTCACCCCTCCACTTT
CDR3: CASRATGDNSPLHF

size: NA
J: TRBJ2-6
length: 18
V: TRBV2
D: TRBD1
DNA: TGTGCCAGCAGTGATCCTACCGGGACAGGGACTGGGGCCAACGTCCTGACTTTC
CDR3: CASSDPTGTGTGANVLTF

size: once
J: TRBJ1-1
length: 19
V: TRBV7-2
D: TRBD1
DNA: TGTGCCAGCAGCTTAGGATATAGGGGACAGGGGGCGGGGGACACTGAAGCTTTCTTT
CDR3: CASSLGYRGQGAGDTEAFF

size: NA
J: TRBJ2-1
length: 12
V: TRBV7-9
D: NA
DNA: TGTGCCAGCAGCCCATCTTACAGGGAGCAGTTCTTC
CDR3: CASSPSYREQFF

size: NA
J: TRBJ2-1
length: 13
V: TRBV6-1
D: NA
DNA: TGTGCCAGCAGGGGGAGCTCCTACAATGAGCAGTTCTTC
CDR3: CASRGSSYNEQFF

size: few
J: TRBJ1-2
length: 16
V: TRBV6-1
D: NA
DNA: TGTGCCAGCAGTGAAGCGGGGGACGGACTTTCCTATGGCTACACCTTC
CDR3: CASSEAGDGLSYGYTF

size: NA
J: TRBJ1-3
length: 18
V: TRBV28
D: NA
DNA: TGTGCCAGCAGCTCCTCGGGTCCGGGGACCCGTTTCGGAAACACCATATATTTT
CDR3: CASSSSGPGTRFGNTIYF

size: once
J: TRBJ2-3
length: 16
V: TRBV13
D: TRBD2
DNA: TGTGCCAGCAGCGGGACTAGCGGGAGGGCAAAAGATACGCAGTATTTT
CDR3: CASSGTSGRAKDTQYF

size: once
J: TRBJ2-3
length: 13
V: TRBV6-6
D: NA
DNA: TGTGCCAGCAGCCGTGGGAAGACAGATACGCAGTATTTT
CDR3: CASSRGKTDTQYF

size: once
J: TRBJ2-7
length: 14
V: TRBV5-1
D: TRBD1
DNA: TGCGCCAGCAGCGCCGGGACAGGGGACTACGAGCAGTACTTC
CDR3: CASSAGTGDYEQYF

size: NA
J: TRBJ2-1
length: 14
V: TRBV5-1
D: TRBD1
DNA: TGCGCCAGCAGCTTGGTGACAGGGAATCTTGAGCAGTTCTTC
CDR3: CASSLVTGNLEQFF

size: NA
J: TRBJ2-2
length: 13
V: TRBV5-1
D: NA
DNA: TGCGCCAGCAGCACTAGCCGAACCGGGGAGCTGTTTTTT
CDR3: CASSTSRTGELFF

size: NA
J: TRBJ2-1
length: 17
V: TRBV12-5
D: NA
DNA: TGTGCTAGTGGCTCCGGGCAGGGGCCGGCCGGCACCAATGAGCAGTTCTTC
CDR3: CASGSGQGPAGTNEQFF

size: NA
J: TRBJ2-3
length: 16
V: TRBV7-2
D: TRBD1
DNA: TGTGCCAGCAGCATCTCCCGGGACAGGGGCACAGATACGCAGTATTTT
CDR3: CASSISRDRGTDTQYF

size: NA
J: TRBJ1-1
length: 13
V: TRBV13
D: TRBD1
DNA: TGTGCCAGCACCGGGACAGAGAACACTGAAGCTTTCTTT
CDR3: CASTGTENTEAFF

size: NA
J: TRBJ2-2
length: 20
V: TRBV5-1
D: NA
DNA: TGCGCCAGCAGCTTCGGGGAAACAGGGTCCTTAGCCCATTCAACCGGGGAGCTGTTTTTT
CDR3: CASSFGETGSLAHSTGELFF

size: NA
J: TRBJ1-3
length: 15
V: TRBV11-2
D: NA
DNA: TGTGCCAGCAGCTCCCTAGGGGTTCCTGGAAACACCATATATTTT
CDR3: CASSSLGVPGNTIYF

size: few
J: TRBJ2-7
length: 14
V: TRBV2
D: NA
DNA: TGTGCCAGTACCGGGACTTTCCTTTCCTACGAGCAGTACTTC
CDR3: CASTGTFLSYEQYF

size: NA
J: TRBJ1-2
length: 13
V: TRBV5-8
D: NA
DNA: TGTGCCAGCAGGCGGACCCTCGGGGAAGGCTACACCTTC
CDR3: CASRRTLGEGYTF

size: NA
J: TRBJ2-5
length: 14
V: TRBV6-1
D: TRBD1
DNA: TGTGCCAGCAGCTTGGAAAGGGGGCCAGAGACCCAGTACTTC
CDR3: CASSLERGPETQYF

size: NA
J: TRBJ2-1
length: 15
V: TRBV7-6
D: TRBD1
DNA: TGTGCCAGCAGCTCCCGGGACAGGGGGTGGAATGAGCAGTTCTTC
CDR3: CASSSRDRGWNEQFF

size: NA
J: TRBJ2-5
length: 13
V: TRBV25-1
D: TRBD1
DNA: TGTGCCACCGACCCGGACAGGCTCGAGGCCCAGTACTTC
CDR3: CATDPDRLEAQYF

size: once
J: TRBJ2-7
length: 15
V: TRBV28
D: TRBD1
DNA: TGTGCCAGCAGTTTAGGGACAGGGATCTCCTACGAGCAGTACTTC
CDR3: CASSLGTGISYEQYF

size: NA
J: TRBJ2-1
length: 16
V: TRBV28
D: TRBD2
DNA: TGTGCCAGCAGTTTACTTACTAGCGGAACCTACAATGAGCAGTTCTTC
CDR3: CASSLLTSGTYNEQFF

size: NA
J: TRBJ2-7
length: 14
V: TRBV19
D: TRBD2
DNA: TGTGCCAGTAGTATAGCGGGAGGGGACTACGAGCAGTACTTC
CDR3: CASSIAGGDYEQYF

size: NA
J: TRBJ1-2
length: 15
V: TRBV7-9
D: TRBD1
DNA: TGTGCCAGCAGCTTAGTCGACAGGGGGCTTTATGGCTACACCTTC
CDR3: CASSLVDRGLYGYTF

size: NA
J: TRBJ2-5
length: 14
V: TRBV5-1
D: NA
DNA: TGCGCCAGCAGCTTGGCAGGGGCGCTGAAGACCCAGTACTTC
CDR3: CASSLAGALKTQYF

size: NA
J: TRBJ2-1
length: 17
V: TRBV5-1
D: TRBD2
DNA: TGCGCCAGCAGCCCCATACCGTCGGGCGGGGGCTACAATGAGCAGTTCTTC
CDR3: CASSPIPSGGGYNEQFF

size: NA
J: TRBJ1-3
length: 16
V: TRBV6-1
D: TRBD1
DNA: TGTGCCAGCAGTGGCCAGACAGGGGGCGGTGGAAACACCATATATTTT
CDR3: CASSGQTGGGGNTIYF

size: once
J: TRBJ2-5
length: 15
V: TRBV11-2
D: TRBD2
DNA: TGTGCCAGCAGCTTAGCCCCACTAGCGGCAAAGACCCAGTACTTC
CDR3: CASSLAPLAAKTQYF

size: NA
J: TRBJ1-2
length: 18
V: TRBV28
D: TRBD1
DNA: TGTGCCAGCAGGCAGACCGGGACAGGGGGCGGAGGACCCTATGGCTACACCTTC
CDR3: CASRQTGTGGGGPYGYTF

size: once
J: TRBJ1-3
length: 14
V: TRBV7-9
D: NA
DNA: TGTGCCAGCAGCCGGCCAGACTCTGGAAGCACCATATATTTT
CDR3: CASSRPDSGSTIYF

size: NA
J: TRBJ2-2
length: 15
V: TRBV10-3
D: NA
DNA: TGTGCCATCAGTGAGTCTCGACGGGAGACCGGGGAGCTGTTTTTT
CDR3: CAISESRRETGELFF

size: NA
J: TRBJ2-7
length: 14
V: TRBV28
D: TRBD2
DNA: TGTGCCAGCAGCCCGGTAGCGGGAGCCAACGAGCAGTACTTC
CDR3: CASSPVAGANEQYF